The 10 T cell receptor beta chains given below trace back to one sample, sequenced in a study of Tregs in tolerant kidney transplant recipients. The table came from immunoSEQ multiplex PCR; TCRdb's copy has only in-frame clones and leaves some out. This sample carries about 100,000 clones, 90% of them seen once, and the ten largest clones take just under 0.35%. The starting material was CD4+ T cells from blood, obtained before the transplant. The receptors were gathered from a human donor who received a combined kidney and bone marrow transplant.

In nucleotides, the CDR3 is TGTGCCAGTATAGGGGGCATGGTTGGGGCCAACGTCCTGACTTTC. It specifies CASIGGMVGANVLTF. The chain combines TRBV19 with TRBJ2-6; 7 positions agree with TRBD1. Trimming took 7 bases from V and 3 from J; bases not matched to a gene: 6. Germline V gene data show CDR1 as LNHDA and CDR2 as SQIVND (reference sequence). The CDR3 runs to 15 residues.

This clone was seen once. The chain joins TRBV7-2 to TRBJ1-2, with 11 bases aligning to TRBD1. CDR1 and CDR2 from the germline V gene are SGHTA and FQGNSA. V was clipped by 5 bases and J by 2 bases; unmatched bases: 4. CDR3 size: 15 residues. In nucleotides, the CDR3 is TGTGCCAGCAGCATCCGGACAGGGGGCAACTATGGCTACACCTTC. Its translation: CASSIRTGGNYGYTF.

This rearrangement joins TRBV28 to TRBJ1-2; TRBD1 matches at 8 bases. Germline V gene sequence: CDR1 MDHEN, CDR2 SYDVKM. V shed 4 bases and J 8 bases; nucleotides not matched to a gene: 12. The CDR3 covers 15 residues. CDR3 sequence reads: CASSSLSRTGIGYTF. The CDR3 region has the DNA TGTGCCAGCAGTTCCCTTTCCCGGACAGGGATCGGCTACACCTTC.

The rearrangement joins TRBV7-2 to TRBJ2-3; D remains unclear. From germline, CDR1 is SGHTA and CDR2 FQGNSA. The V end was cut by 4 bases, the J end by 0 bases, with 5 bases between. The CDR3 runs to 13 residues. The CDR3 here is CASSSPSTDTQYF. In DNA form, the CDR3 reads TGTGCCAGCAGCTCCCCTAGCACAGATACGCAGTATTTT.

The chain links TRBV5-1 to TRBJ1-1, with D hard to call. Trimming removed 0 bases from V and 1 base from J, with 7 bases in between. The CDR3 length is 14 residues. Germline V gene lookup returns CDR1 SGHRS and CDR2 YFSETQ. CDR3 sequence reads: CASSLVAGNTEAFF. Written as DNA, the CDR3 is TGCGCCAGCAGCTTGGTCGCGGGGAACACTGAAGCTTTCTTT.

The chain couples TRBV7-2 to TRBJ2-2; 9 nucleotides match TRBD2. Germline loops: CDR1 SGHTA, CDR2 FQGNSA. Unmatched junction bases numbered 3, after V lost 2 bases and J lost 5 bases. There are 15 residues in the CDR3. The CDR3 coding sequence is TGTGCCAGCAGCTTACAAGCGGGAGGTACCGGGGAGCTGTTTTTT. Translation: CASSLQAGGTGELFF.

This chain links TRBV6-5 with TRBJ2-7, with 7 bases lining up with TRBD1. The germline V gene encodes CDR1 MNHEY and CDR2 SVGAGI. CDR3 length: 12 residues. With V trimmed by 5 bases and J by 5 bases, 3 bases remained unmatched. The CDR3 region is CASSDRVNEQYF. The CDR3 DNA is TGTGCCAGCAGTGACAGGGTTAACGAGCAGTACTTC.

J is TRBJ1-6 and V is TRBV27, with TRBD1 matching over 9 bases. Germline trimming cut 5 bases from V and 8 bases from J; bases unmatched to any gene: 7. CDR1 is MNHEY, CDR2 SMNVEV, per germline (reference sequence). The CDR3 consists of 15 residues. The CDR3 region is CASSAQGQGHSPLHF. CDR3 coding DNA: TGTGCCAGCAGTGCCCAGGGACAGGGCCATTCACCCCTCCACTTT.

This sequence joins TRBV9 and TRBJ1-2, with a tentative D call TRBD1 (5 bases). Trimming removed 4 bases at V and 4 bases at J, with 17 bases between. Germline loops: CDR1 SGDLS, CDR2 YYNGEE. This CDR3 has 15 residues. In nucleotides, the CDR3 is TGTGCCAGCAGCTCGGGGGGGGAAAACCCCTATGGCTACACCTTC. Its protein is CASSSGGENPYGYTF.

CDR3 sequence reads: CASSPGFPTSGRAWGNEQFF. For the CDR3, the DNA is TGTGCCAGCAGTCCCGGCTTCCCGACTAGCGGGAGGGCCTGGGGGAATGAGCAGTTCTTC. The V call is TRBV6-4, the J call TRBJ2-1; 14 positions agree with TRBD2. The germline V gene encodes CDR1 MRHNA and CDR2 SNTAGT. This CDR3 spans 20 amino acids. V trimming: 5 bases; J trimming: 7 bases; junction bases outside the gene matches: 19.